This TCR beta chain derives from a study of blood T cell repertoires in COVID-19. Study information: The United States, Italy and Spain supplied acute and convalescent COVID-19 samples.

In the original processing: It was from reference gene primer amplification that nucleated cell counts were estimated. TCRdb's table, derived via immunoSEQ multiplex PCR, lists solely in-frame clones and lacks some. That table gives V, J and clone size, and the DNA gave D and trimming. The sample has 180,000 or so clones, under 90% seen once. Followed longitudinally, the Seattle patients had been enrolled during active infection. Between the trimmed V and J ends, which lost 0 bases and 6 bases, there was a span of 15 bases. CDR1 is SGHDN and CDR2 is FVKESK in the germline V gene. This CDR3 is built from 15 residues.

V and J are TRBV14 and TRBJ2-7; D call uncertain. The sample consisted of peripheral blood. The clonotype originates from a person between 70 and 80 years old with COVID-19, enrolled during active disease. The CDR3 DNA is TGTGCCAGCAGCCAAGATCTTTGGCGCGAGCGCGAGCAGTACTTC. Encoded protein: CASSQDLWREREQYF.